This entry lists 27 T cell receptor beta chains sequenced from one sample in a study of Graves' ophthalmopathy and Graves' hyperthyroidism. As the template, RNA transcripts were used to amplify TCR beta CDR3 regions. HTBI primers primed a first-round RT-PCR, and a second-round multiplex PCR followed. TCRdb redid the calling of the multiplex PCR reads with MiXCR, one entry per CDR3 protein. The data hold under 350,000 distinct CDR3 sequences, with 15% to 20% observed a single time. The sequenced sample was peripheral blood. These receptors all come from an adult man with Graves' ophthalmopathy.

This clonotype was seen ten or more times. The V gene is TRBV7-6, the J gene TRBJ1-1; no clear D. Deletions cut 4 bases from V and 7 bases from J, with 7 bases between. CDR1 SGHVS and CDR2 FNYEAQ come from the germline V gene. This CDR3 is built from 11 residues. The CDR3 loop reads CASSSFGEAFF. CDR3 nucleotide sequence: TGTGCCAGCAGCTCCTTCGGTGAAGCTTTCTTT. The full variable domain, its missing parts supplied by reference TRBV7-6 and TRBJ1-1, is GAGVSQSPRYKVTKRGQDVALRCDPISGHVSLYWYRQALGQGPEFLTYFNYEAQQDKSGLPNDRFSAERPEGSISTLTIQRTEQRDSAMYRCASSSFGEAFFGQGTRLTVV.

The table lists this clonotype with many counts. This chain connects TRBV11-2 to TRBJ2-7; D unresolved. The germline V gene has CDR1 SGHAT and CDR2 FQNNGV. CDR3 length: 15 residues. V was clipped by 8 bases and J by 5 bases, with 22 bases between them. CDR3 bases: TGTGCCAGCGCTGAGGTTGAACAACTTCTGGACGAGCAGTACTTC. This translates into CASAEVEQLLDEQYF.

This clonotype has ten or more counts. The chain combines TRBV27 with TRBJ2-5, with D tentatively TRBD2 (6 bases). The germline gives CDR1 MNHEY, CDR2 SMNVEV (reference sequence). V lost 6 bases and J lost 3, with 14 bases in between. CDR3 length: 14 residues. CDR3 nucleotide sequence: TGTGCCAGCAGCCGACGGGACTCTAAAGAGACCCAGTACTTC. Protein: CASSRRDSKETQYF.

This clonotype was seen at least ten times. V gene TRBV28 combines with J gene TRBJ2-5; TRBD1 might be the D (5 bases). This CDR3 has 15 residues. CDR1 is MDHEN, CDR2 SYDVKM, per germline. Trimming removed 4 bases from V and 4 bases from J, with 16 bases in between. The CDR3 DNA is TGTGCCAGCAGTTCCGCCCTACAGGCGCGAGAGACCCAGTACTTC. It translates to CASSSALQARETQYF.

This clonotype has at least ten counts. This chain joins TRBV6-1 and TRBJ2-5; 9 positions agree with TRBD2. The CDR3 has 14 residues. Germline V gene lookup returns CDR1 MNHNS and CDR2 SASEGT. As DNA, the CDR3 is TGTGCGACGTCAGCGGGGGGTAGCCAAGAGACCCAGTACTTC. Its translation: CATSAGGSQETQYF.

This clonotype was detected ten times or more. This clone may be a read error of a much larger clone one base away. Since no conserved phenylalanine or tryptophan closes the CDR3, a read error is the likely cause. The V gene is TRBV6-1, the J gene TRBJ1-6; D is ambiguous. Germline-derived CDR1 and CDR2 are MNHNS and SASEGT. This CDR3 region has 13 residues. Trimming shortened V by 5 bases and J by 6 bases, and 8 bases separated the two germline ends. The CDR3 spells CASSRSGNSPLHS. The DNA for the CDR3 is TGTGCCAGCAGTAGATCCGGTAATTCACCCCTCCACTCT.

This clonotype appeared many times. The chain couples TRBV5-1 to TRBJ2-7, with 7 bases matching TRBD2. Germline CDR1 and CDR2: SGHRS and YFSETQ. This CDR3 comprises 14 residues. With V trimmed by 3 bases and J by 3 bases, 6 bases remained unmatched. The CDR3 DNA reads as TGCGCCAGCAGCTCTACTAGCGATTACTACGAGCAGTACTTC. As protein: CASSSTSDYYEQYF. Full variable domain (remainder filled in from reference TRBV5-1 and TRBJ2-7): KAGVTQTPRYLIKTRGQQVTLSCSPISGHRSVSWYQQTPGQGLQFLFEYFSETQRNKGNFPGRFSGRQFSNSRSEMNVSTLELGDSALYLCASSSTSDYYEQYFGPGTRLTVT.

This clonotype was detected ten times or more. The gene calls are TRBV10-3 and TRBJ1-5; 8 positions agree with TRBD1. The CDR3 runs 15 residues. Germline V gene sequence: CDR1 ENHRY, CDR2 SYGVKD. V lost 0 bases, J lost 6 bases, and 4 bases stayed unmatched. The CDR3 loop is CAISESTGEAQPQHF. In DNA form, the CDR3 reads TGTGCCATCAGTGAGTCGACAGGGGAAGCTCAGCCCCAGCATTTT.

This chain connects TRBV12-3 or TRBV12-4 to TRBJ2-7; 8 bases align to TRBD2. The CDR3 has 14 residues. V was clipped by 7 bases and J by 9 bases; unmatched bases: 14. The CDR3 protein is CASTPGSGIERQYF. As DNA, the CDR3 is TGTGCCAGCACCCCGGGTAGCGGGATTGAAAGGCAGTACTTC.

With respect to this clonotype: Given a much more abundant clone one base away, this may be a read error. The rearrangement links TRBV6-5 to TRBJ2-7; no reliable D call. The CDR3 loop spans 17 amino acids. Germline CDR1 reads MNHEY; CDR2 reads SVGAGI. V was cut by 0 bases and J by 2 bases, with 17 bases left in between. The CDR3 spells CASSYSLGWPPPYEQYF. The CDR3 bases are TGTGCCAGCAGTTACTCGTTGGGATGGCCCCCTCCCTACGAGCAGTACTTC.

At least ten counts were recorded for this clonotype. Here the CDR3 DNA reads TGTGCCAGCAGCCAAGTTCTAGCGGGATCATACGAGCAGTACTTC. Encoded protein: CASSQVLAGSYEQYF. V is TRBV3-1 and J is TRBJ2-7; 9 bases are shared with TRBD2. After removal of 1 base from V and 4 bases from J, the junction contained 5 bases not matched to a gene. Per the germline V gene, CDR1 is LGHDT and CDR2 is YNNKEL (reference sequence). The CDR3 runs 15 residues.

This clonotype was recorded at least ten times. CDR3 protein: CATSDSGRLFF. As DNA, the CDR3 is TGTGCCACCAGTGATTCCGGGAGGCTGTTTTTT. The chain links TRBV24-1 to TRBJ2-2, with D tentatively TRBD2 (6 bases). The CDR3 extends over 11 amino acids. Per the germline V gene, CDR1 is KGHDR and CDR2 is SFDVKD. The germline V and J ends were trimmed by 2 bases and 13 bases, with 7 bases remaining between them.

This clonotype occurred many times. This rearrangement joins TRBV9 to TRBJ1-6; D unresolved. The CDR3 covers 13 residues. Germline lookup yields CDR1 SGDLS and CDR2 YYNGEE. Deletions cut 3 bases from V and 7 bases from J, with 8 bases between. CDR3 amino acids: CASSASGNSPLHF. CDR3 sequence (DNA): TGTGCCAGCAGCGCCTCCGGGAATTCACCCCTCCACTTT. Based on the CDR3 plus reference TRBV9 and TRBJ1-6, the full variable domain is DSGVTQTPKHLITATGQRVTLRCSPRSGDLSVYWYQQSLDQGLQFLIQYYNGEERAKGNILERFSAQQFPDLHSELNLSSLELGDSALYFCASSASGNSPLHFGNGTRLTVT.

The table lists this clonotype with many counts. This CDR3 is missing its conserved last phenylalanine or tryptophan, likely due to a read error. The DNA is omitted, as the CDR3 cannot be located on it reliably, and the CDR3 follows TCRdb's listing. V gene TRBV29-1 combines with J gene TRBJ1-2. The CDR3 length is 9 residues, termini included. From germline, CDR1 is SQVTM and CDR2 ANQGSEA. This CDR3 is CSVEDQELA.

This clonotype has a count of ten or more. CDR3 sequence reads: CASSPGTVGNTIYF. CDR3 nucleotide sequence: TGTGCCAGTAGTCCCGGGACGGTTGGAAACACCATATATTTT. The chain joins TRBV19 to TRBJ1-3, with D perhaps matching TRBD1 (5 bases). Between the trimmed V and J ends, which lost 5 bases and 3 bases, there was a span of 11 bases. In germline, CDR1 is LNHDA, CDR2 SQIVND (reference sequence). This CDR3 is built from 14 residues.

This clonotype was found many times. This rearrangement joins TRBV5-6 to TRBJ2-4; possible D gene TRBD1, 6 bases. Germline V gene sequence: CDR1 SGHDT, CDR2 YYEEEE. V was clipped by 0 bases and J by 6 bases, with 7 bases between them. The CDR3 is 13 amino acids. CDR3 in DNA: TGTGCCAGCAGCTTGGGAGGGGGAAACATTCAGTACTTC. Protein product: CASSLGGGNIQYF.

This clonotype showed up many times. This sequence joins TRBV7-9 and TRBJ2-7; 10 positions agree with TRBD2. Trimming removed 0 bases from V and 7 bases from J; junction bases left unmatched: 6. CDR1 SEHNR and CDR2 FQNEAQ come from the germline V gene (reference sequence). The CDR3 loop spans 15 amino acids. This CDR3 reads CASSLALAGVTEQYF. In DNA form, the CDR3 reads TGTGCCAGCAGCTTAGCCCTAGCGGGAGTAACAGAGCAGTACTTC.

This clonotype was observed a handful of times. This sequence joins TRBV6-5 and TRBJ1-1; tentatively, D is TRBD1 (6 bases). The V gene lost 4 bases and the J gene lost 4 bases, with 16 bases spanning the gap. Germline V gene data show CDR1 as MNHEY and CDR2 as SVGAGI. CDR3 length: 15 amino acids. The CDR3 loop is CASSWVGGGGTEAFF. In DNA, the CDR3 is TGTGCCAGCAGTTGGGTCGGGGGGGGCGGCACTGAAGCTTTCTTT.

The J gene is TRBJ2-5, the V gene TRBV4-2; 10 nucleotides match TRBD2. Trimming cost V 2 bases and J 2 bases; bases outside gene matches: 5. CDR3 length equals 16 residues. CDR1 and CDR2 (germline): LGHNA, YNFKEQ. The CDR3 loop reads CASSQLAGVGQETQYF. CDR3 nucleotides: TGTGCCAGCAGCCAACTAGCGGGAGTTGGGCAAGAGACCCAGTACTTC.

In its sample, this clonotype was seen many times. This chain uses TRBV12-3 or TRBV12-4 with TRBJ2-7; D gene ambiguous. CDR3 length: 12 amino acids. V was pared by 1 base and J by 9 bases, with 10 bases between. The CDR3 DNA reads as TGTGCCAGCAGTTTAGTGGTAGATGTGCAGTACTTC. This encodes CASSLVVDVQYF.

This clonotype appeared many times. The chain joins TRBV9 to TRBJ2-5, with TRBD2 as a possible D gene (7 bases). The V gene lost 1 base and the J gene lost 4 bases, with 14 bases spanning the gap. The CDR3 runs 15 residues. Per the germline V gene, CDR1 is SGDLS and CDR2 is YYNGEE. The CDR3 nucleotides are TGTGCCAGCAGCGTAAAAGGGAGGGGGGCAGAGACCCAGTACTTC. This codes for CASSVKGRGAETQYF.

This clonotype was observed at least ten times. This chain connects TRBV9 to TRBJ1-2; TRBD1 aligns across 8 bases. Germline V CDR1 and CDR2: SGDLS, YYNGEE. Trimming removed 4 bases from V and 8 bases from J; junction bases left unmatched: 10. The CDR3 has 14 residues. DNA for the CDR3: TGTGCCAGCAGCTCCCAGGGGGCGCGCATCGGCTACACCTTC. It encodes CASSSQGARIGYTF.

This clonotype was seen repeatedly, ten times or more. CDR3 in amino acids: CSAGGLAGGYTYEQYF. The CDR3 DNA reads TGCAGTGCAGGGGGACTAGCGGGGGGGTACACCTACGAGCAGTACTTC. The chain recombines TRBV20-1 with TRBJ2-7, with 16 positions matching TRBD2. V was clipped by 6 bases and J by 2 bases; unmatched bases: 7. The CDR3 is 16 amino acids. CDR1 DFQATT and CDR2 SNEGSKA come from the germline V gene (reference sequence).

This clonotype was seen ten or more times. This chain joins TRBV28 and TRBJ2-2; D may be TRBD1 (6 bases). The CDR3 spans 14 residues. In germline, CDR1 is MDHEN, CDR2 SYDVKM. The V and J ends lost 5 bases and 4 bases respectively, with 11 bases between them. The CDR3 here is CASSAGTSTGELFF. CDR3 coding DNA: TGTGCCAGCAGTGCCGGGACAAGCACCGGGGAGCTGTTTTTT.

This clonotype turned up a few times. This may arise from a read error, as a much more abundant clone is one base away. This chain joins TRBV5-6 and TRBJ2-7, with D hard to call. Trimming left V 10 bases short and J 3 bases short, with 20 bases between. Germline loops: CDR1 SGHDT, CDR2 YYEEEE. The CDR3 loop spans 14 amino acids. In DNA form, the CDR3 reads TGTGCCGGCACCCGCTCTGTCAGGATCTACGAGCAGTACTTC. Amino acid sequence: CAGTRSVRIYEQYF.

The sample holds many counts of this clonotype. A read error is possible here, since a much larger clone lies one base away. This chain links TRBV12-3 or TRBV12-4 with TRBJ1-2; no clear D. The CDR3 has 14 amino acids. CDR3 nucleotides: TGTGCCAGCGGTTTGGTAGGCAACCACTATGGCTACACCTTC. Translation gives CASGLVGNHYGYTF.

This clonotype was observed many times. The chain employs TRBV27 and TRBJ1-1; 7 nucleotides align to TRBD1. Germline V gives CDR1 MNHEY, CDR2 SMNVEV (reference sequence). V was pared by 5 bases and J by 4 bases, with 16 bases of the junction left unmatched. CDR3 length equals 17 residues. CDR3 in amino acids: CASSRPDARGMGTEAFF. Here the CDR3 DNA reads TGTGCCAGCAGTCGTCCCGACGCCAGGGGGATGGGCACTGAAGCTTTCTTT.